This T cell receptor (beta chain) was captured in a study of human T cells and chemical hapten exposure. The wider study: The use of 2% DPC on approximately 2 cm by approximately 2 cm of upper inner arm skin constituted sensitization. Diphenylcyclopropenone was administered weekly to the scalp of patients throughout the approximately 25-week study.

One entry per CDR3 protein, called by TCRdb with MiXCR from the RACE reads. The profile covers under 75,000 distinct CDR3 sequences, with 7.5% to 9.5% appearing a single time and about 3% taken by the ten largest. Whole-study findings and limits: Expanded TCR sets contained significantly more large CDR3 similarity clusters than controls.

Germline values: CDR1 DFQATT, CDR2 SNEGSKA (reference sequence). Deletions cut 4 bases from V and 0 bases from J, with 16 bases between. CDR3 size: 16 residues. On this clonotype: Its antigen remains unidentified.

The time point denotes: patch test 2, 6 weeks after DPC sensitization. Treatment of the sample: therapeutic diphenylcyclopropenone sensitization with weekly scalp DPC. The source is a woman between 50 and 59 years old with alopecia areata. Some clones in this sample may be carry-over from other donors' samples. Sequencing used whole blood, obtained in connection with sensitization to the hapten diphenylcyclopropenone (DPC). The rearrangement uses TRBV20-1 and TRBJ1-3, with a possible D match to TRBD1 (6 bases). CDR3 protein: CSAKFTRDTSGNTIYF. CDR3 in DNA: TGCAGTGCTAAGTTTACACGGGACACCTCTGGAAACACCATATATTTT.